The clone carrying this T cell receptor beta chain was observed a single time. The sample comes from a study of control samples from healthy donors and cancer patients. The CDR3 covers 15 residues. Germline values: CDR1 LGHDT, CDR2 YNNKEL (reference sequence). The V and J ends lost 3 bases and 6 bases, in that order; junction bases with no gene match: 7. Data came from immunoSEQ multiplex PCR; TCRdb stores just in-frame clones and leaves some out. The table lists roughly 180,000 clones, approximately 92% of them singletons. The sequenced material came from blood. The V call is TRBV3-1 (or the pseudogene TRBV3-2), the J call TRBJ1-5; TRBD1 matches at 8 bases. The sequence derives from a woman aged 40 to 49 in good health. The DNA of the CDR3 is TGTGCCAGCAGCCATGGACAGGGAAGCGGTCAGCCCCAGCATTTT. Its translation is CASSHGQGSGQPQHF.